A selection of T cell receptor beta chains follows, all from one sample in a study of blood T cell repertoires in COVID-19. The repertoire was sequenced with immunoSEQ multiplex PCR; TCRdb's copy has only in-frame clones and lacks some. The profile shows some 300,000 clones, approximately 89% of them singletons. Sample: peripheral blood. These receptors all come from a woman aged 25 to 45 who had recovered from COVID-19. Both conserved end residues are part of each CDR3.

TRBJ2-1	TRBV28	CASSLTTSYNEQFF
TRBJ1-2	TRBV5-8	CASSPTEGSDGYTF
TRBJ2-3	TRBV11-2	CASSLGVASDTQYF
TRBJ2-5	TRBV5-4	CASSARYRTEKETQYF
TRBJ1-1	TRBV6-5	CASTNPSGSTEAFF
TRBJ2-1	TRBV4-3	CASSQDLGQGGNEQFF
TRBJ2-5	TRBV19	CASTPTGKETQYF
TRBJ2-7	TRBV19	CASSGAGYLHEQYF
TRBJ2-1	TRBV18	CASSPWASGGRTYNEQFF
TRBJ2-1	TRBV5-8	CASRRVGGNEQFF
TRBJ2-3	TRBV6-6	CASSLDRSTDTQYF
TRBJ2-3	TRBV9	CASARDRMQYF
TRBJ2-3	TRBV12-3/TRBV12-4	CASSSGAGDTQYF
TRBJ2-7	TRBV2	CASSGLQQGGGEQYF
TRBJ2-2	TRBV7-2	CASSPTYTGELFF
TRBJ2-1	TRBV27	CASSSRETGMGNEQFF
TRBJ2-1	TRBV19	CAIWTPHYNEQFF
TRBJ2-5	TRBV28	CASRLWSGGEETQYF
TRBJ2-1	TRBV4-3	CASSPSGAGASNEQFF
TRBJ1-6	TRBV7-9	CASSLLPPGVSYNSPLHF
TRBJ1-2	TRBV5-4	CASTGTAYGYTF
TRBJ2-1	TRBV30	CAWSVLVRGDHEQFF
TRBJ2-7	TRBV7-8	CASSIRTGRYEQYF
TRBJ1-2	TRBV19	CASRDLGKHYGYTF
TRBJ2-1	TRBV4-2	CASSQDRGASEQFF
TRBJ1-4	TRBV2	CAGGFGEKLFF
TRBJ2-5	TRBV20-1	CSAKGWETQYF
TRBJ1-3	TRBV12-3/TRBV12-4	CASSPDRVTIYF
TRBJ1-4	TRBV19	CASSLGRNNEKLFF
TRBJ1-1	TRBV4-1	CASSQVVMNTEAFF
TRBJ2-1	TRBV19	CASSITSGVPYNEQFF
TRBJ2-2	TRBV19	CASSPRDRGLTGELFF
TRBJ2-1	TRBV28	CATLAPRQGVNEQFF
TRBJ2-5	TRBV28	CASSPSGQQETQYF
TRBJ2-7	TRBV7-9	CASSGQGRVLYEQYF
TRBJ2-3	TRBV7-2	CASSFNGQDTDTQYF
TRBJ2-3	TRBV27	CASSLRPTSGPDTQYF
TRBJ2-3	TRBV7-9	CASSLSQGAKSTDTQYF